The present T cell receptor (beta chain) was sequenced within a study of tumor and adjacent non-tumor tissue in lung cancer. Study-wide points: TCR diversity was significantly greater in tumor than normal lung tissue. Higher tumor TCR diversity was associated with shorter survival.

As to this clonotype: Its target is not known. Sequence at one end of the junction differs from germline and may be a read error.

RNA was extracted from bulk tissue without any cell sorting. This non-tumor lung sample came from over 3 cm beyond the tumor edge. Three rounds of nested PCR, following a modified ARM-PCR protocol, produced the TCRbeta library. One entry per CDR3 protein results from TCRdb running MiXCR on the multiplex PCR reads. The repertoire holds 75,000 to 90,000 distinct CDR3 sequences, with roughly 77% as singletons. Sequenced input: distant non-tumor lung tissue. The clonotype originates from a woman aged 45-59 years with non-small cell lung cancer.

The CDR3 sequence is CARSPTSAAGELFF. The CDR3 DNA reads TGTGCCAGGAGTCCGACTAGTGCGGCCGGGGAACTGTTTTTT. V is TRBV28 and J is TRBJ2-2; D is perhaps TRBD2 (6 bases). CDR1 is MDHEN and CDR2 is SYDVKM in the germline V gene. This CDR3 region has 14 residues.